Given below is one T cell receptor beta chain in context. Antigen specificity is unknown. This sample is part of a study of T cell responses to AZD1222 COVID-19 vaccine. Study-wide results and caveats: Baseline seropositivity occurred in only 5 to 7 AZD1222 recipients. Repertoire sampling occurred only after the peak T cell response.

CDR1 and CDR2 (germline): MDHEN, SYDVKM. This CDR3 has 15 residues. V was clipped by 6 bases and J by 4 bases; unmatched bases: 8. Profiled with immunoSEQ multiplex PCR; TCRdb holds only in-frame clones, not every one. The sample records about 76,000 clones, about 80% being singletons. The receptor was derived from an adult who received the MenACWY meningococcal vaccine as a control. The chain couples TRBV28 to TRBJ2-1; 8 bases match TRBD1. Sequenced here: peripheral blood, sampled 28 days after the second dose of the MenACWY control vaccine. CDR3 sequence: CASSPNRGTYNEQFF. The CDR3 DNA follows: TGTGCCAGCAGCCCAAACAGGGGGACGTACAATGAGCAGTTCTTC.